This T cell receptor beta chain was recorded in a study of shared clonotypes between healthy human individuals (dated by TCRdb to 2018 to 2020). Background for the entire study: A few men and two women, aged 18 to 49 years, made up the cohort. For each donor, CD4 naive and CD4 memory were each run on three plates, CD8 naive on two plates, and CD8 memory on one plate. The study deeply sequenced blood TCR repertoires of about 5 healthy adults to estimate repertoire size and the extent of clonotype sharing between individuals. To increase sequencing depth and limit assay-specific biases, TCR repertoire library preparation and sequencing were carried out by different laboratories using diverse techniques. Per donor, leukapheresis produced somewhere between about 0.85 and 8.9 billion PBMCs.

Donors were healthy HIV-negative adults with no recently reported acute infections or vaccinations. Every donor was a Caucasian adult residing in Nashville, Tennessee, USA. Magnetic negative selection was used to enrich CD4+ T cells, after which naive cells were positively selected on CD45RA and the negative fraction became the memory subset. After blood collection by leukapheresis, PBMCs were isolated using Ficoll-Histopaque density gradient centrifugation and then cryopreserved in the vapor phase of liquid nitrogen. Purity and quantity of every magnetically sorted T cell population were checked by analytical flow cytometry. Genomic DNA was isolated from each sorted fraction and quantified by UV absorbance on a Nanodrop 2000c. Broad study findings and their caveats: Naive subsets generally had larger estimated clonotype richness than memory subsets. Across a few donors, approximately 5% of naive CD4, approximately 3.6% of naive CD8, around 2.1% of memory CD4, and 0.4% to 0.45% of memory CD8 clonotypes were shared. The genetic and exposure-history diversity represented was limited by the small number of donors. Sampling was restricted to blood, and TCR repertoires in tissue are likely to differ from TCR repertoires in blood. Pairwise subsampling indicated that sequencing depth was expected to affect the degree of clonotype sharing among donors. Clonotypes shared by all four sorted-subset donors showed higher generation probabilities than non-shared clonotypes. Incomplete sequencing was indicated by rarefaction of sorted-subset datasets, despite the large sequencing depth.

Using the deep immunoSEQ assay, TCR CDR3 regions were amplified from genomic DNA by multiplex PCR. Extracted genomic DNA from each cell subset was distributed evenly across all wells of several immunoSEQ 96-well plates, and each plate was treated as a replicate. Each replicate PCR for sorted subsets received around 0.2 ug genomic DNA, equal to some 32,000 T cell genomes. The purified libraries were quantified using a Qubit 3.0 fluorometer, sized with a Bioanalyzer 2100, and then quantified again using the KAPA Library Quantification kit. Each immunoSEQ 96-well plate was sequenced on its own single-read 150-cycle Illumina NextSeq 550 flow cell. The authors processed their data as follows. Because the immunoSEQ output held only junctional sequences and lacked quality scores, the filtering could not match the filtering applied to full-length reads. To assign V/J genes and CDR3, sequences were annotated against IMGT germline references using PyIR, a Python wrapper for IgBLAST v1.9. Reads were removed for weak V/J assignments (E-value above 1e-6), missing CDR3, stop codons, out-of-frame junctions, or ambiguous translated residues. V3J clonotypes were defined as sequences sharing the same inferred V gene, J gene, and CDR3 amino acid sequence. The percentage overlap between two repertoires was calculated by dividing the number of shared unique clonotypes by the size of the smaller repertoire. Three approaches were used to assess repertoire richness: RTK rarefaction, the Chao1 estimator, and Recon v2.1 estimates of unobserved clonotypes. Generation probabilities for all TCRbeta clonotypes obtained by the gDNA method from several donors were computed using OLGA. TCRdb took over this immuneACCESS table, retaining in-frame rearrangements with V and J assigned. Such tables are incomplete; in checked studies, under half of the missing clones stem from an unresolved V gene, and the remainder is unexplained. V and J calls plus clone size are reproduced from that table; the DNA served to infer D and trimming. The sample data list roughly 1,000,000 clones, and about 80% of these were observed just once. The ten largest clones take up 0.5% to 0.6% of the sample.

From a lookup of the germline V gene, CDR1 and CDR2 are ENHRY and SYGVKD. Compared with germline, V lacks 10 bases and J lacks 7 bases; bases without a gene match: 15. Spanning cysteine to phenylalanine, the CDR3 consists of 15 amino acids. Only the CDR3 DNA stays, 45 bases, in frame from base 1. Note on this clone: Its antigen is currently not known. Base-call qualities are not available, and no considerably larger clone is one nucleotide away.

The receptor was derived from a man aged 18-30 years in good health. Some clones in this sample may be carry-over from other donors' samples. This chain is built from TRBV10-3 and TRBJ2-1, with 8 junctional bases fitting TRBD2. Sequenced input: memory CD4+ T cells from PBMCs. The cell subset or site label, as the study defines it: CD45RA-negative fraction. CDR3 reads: CATSLLAAPGNEQFF. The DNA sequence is TGTGCCACCTCCCTACTAGCGGCCCCGGGAAATGAGCAGTTCTTC.